This T cell receptor (beta chain) was recovered during a study of blood T cell repertoires in COVID-19. Trimming removed 5 bases from V and 3 bases from J; junction bases left unmatched: 7. The CDR3 runs 14 residues. Germline CDR1 is SEHNR and CDR2 is FQNEAQ (reference sequence). Original handling: Amplification from reference gene primers served as the basis for estimated nucleated cell counts. The method was immunoSEQ multiplex PCR; TCRdb's version includes in-frame clones alone and lacks a portion of them. For V, J and clone size, that table is used; D and trimming come from the DNA. The profile shows about 200,000 clones, roughly 80% of them singletons.

The sequence came from a woman aged 80 or older with acute or convalescent COVID-19. The sample comprised peripheral blood. The rearrangement links TRBV7-9 to TRBJ2-7, with 7 positions matching TRBD1. The CDR3 nucleotides are TGTGCCAGCAGCCCCGGGACAGAGCTCTACGAGCAGTACTTC. Translation gives CASSPGTELYEQYF.